This is a list of T cell receptor beta chains from one sample in a study of immune characteristics of hereditary and idiopathic chronic pancreatitis. Profiled with immunoSEQ multiplex PCR; TCRdb holds only in-frame clones, not every one. The sample holds about 6,000 clones, approximately 80% seen once. The material sequenced was pancreas tissue with hereditary chronic pancreatitis. Receptor source: a human donor with chronic pancreatitis. CDR3s include the opening cysteine and the closing phenylalanine or tryptophan. The D gene is left open where the match is weak. Part of the rows lack a size; the others show once, few, many or a class for expanded clones.

d_call,j_call,v_call,clone_size,cdr3_nt,cdr3_aa
NA,TRBJ1-2,TRBV20-1,NA,TGCAGTGGGTACCTCTATGGCTACACCTTC,CSGYLYGYTF
NA,TRBJ2-7,TRBV10-3,NA,TGTGCCATCAGTCAAAACGTCGGTAGTGGCTACGAGCAGTACTTC,CAISQNVGSGYEQYF
NA,TRBJ1-1,TRBV19,few,TGTGCCAGTAGAGTGAGGTTTATGAACACTGAAGCTTTCTTT,CASRVRFMNTEAFF
TRBD1,TRBJ1-2,TRBV9,medium-sized,TGTGCCAGCAGCTCAGGGGGGTCTGATGGCTACACCTTC,CASSSGGSDGYTF
TRBD2,TRBJ2-5,TRBV4-2,NA,TGTGCCAGCAGCCAAAGTGAGCGGGGCCGCCAAGAGACCCAGTACTTC,CASSQSERGRQETQYF
TRBD1,TRBJ1-5,TRBV30,NA,TGTGCCTGGCAGGGACAGGGAGGAAATCAGCCCCAGCATTTT,CAWQGQGGNQPQHF
NA,TRBJ2-3,TRBV19,NA,TGTGCCAGTAGTGTACAGGGCGCAGATACGCAGTATTTT,CASSVQGADTQYF
NA,TRBJ2-7,TRBV24-1,NA,TGTGCCACCAGTGGGGGCTCCTACGAGCAGTACTTC,CATSGGSYEQYF
TRBD1,TRBJ1-1,TRBV6-5,NA,TGTGCCAGCAGTTACTTTAGGGACAGGAACACTGAAGCTTTCTTT,CASSYFRDRNTEAFF
TRBD2,TRBJ2-5,TRBV3-1/TRBV3-2,NA,TGTGCCAGCAGCCAAGTCTTTTCCCTAGCGGGGCCGGAGACCCAGTACTTC,CASSQVFSLAGPETQYF
TRBD1,TRBJ2-7,TRBV4-3,NA,TGCGCCAGCAGCCAAGAAGCAGGGGGAATATCGGAGCAGTACTTC,CASSQEAGGISEQYF
NA,TRBJ1-4,TRBV7-9,few,TGTGCCAGCAGCTTAAGGATGGGCTCAACTAATGAAAAACTGTTTTTT,CASSLRMGSTNEKLFF
TRBD2,TRBJ2-3,TRBV6-4,NA,TGTGCCAGCAGTGACGCGGGGGGGCCCACAGATACGCAGTATTTT,CASSDAGGPTDTQYF
NA,TRBJ1-5,TRBV4-2,few,TGTGCCAGCAGCCAACCGGGGAATCAGCCCCAGCATTTT,CASSQPGNQPQHF
TRBD2,TRBJ2-1,TRBV14,NA,TGTGCCAGCAAACTTGGGGGGGATGAGCAGTTCTTC,CASKLGGDEQFF
NA,TRBJ1-4,TRBV6-1,NA,TGTGCCAGCAGTGAAGGGTCGGGACACGGAAATGAAAAACTGTTTTTT,CASSEGSGHGNEKLFF
TRBD1,TRBJ2-3,TRBV9,NA,TGTGCCAGCAGCGTAGGGACAGGGGCAGATACGCAGTATTTT,CASSVGTGADTQYF
TRBD1,TRBJ2-1,TRBV30,NA,TGTGCCTGGAATCAGGGGGCGCGGGATGAGCAGTTCTTC,CAWNQGARDEQFF
NA,TRBJ2-2,TRBV2,NA,TGTGCCAGCAGTGAAGGTCGGGGACTGGGCACCGGGGAGCTGTTTTTT,CASSEGRGLGTGELFF
TRBD1,TRBJ2-2,TRBV5-1,NA,TGCGCCAGCAGCCCAGGGACAGCGAACACCGGGGAGCTGTTTTTT,CASSPGTANTGELFF
NA,TRBJ2-2,TRBV13,NA,TGTGCCAGCAGCTTAACCAGGGACGTATACACCGGGGAGCTGTTTTTT,CASSLTRDVYTGELFF
NA,TRBJ1-1,TRBV7-8,NA,TGTGCCAGCAGCCACAGGGAAGGGCGCACTGAAGCTTTCTTT,CASSHREGRTEAFF